The 7 T cell receptor beta chains in this list originate from one sample, sequenced in a study of cytomegalovirus exposure and HLA in healthy donors. The study ran its PCR with 60 Vbeta and 13 Jbeta primers. TCRdb's table, derived via immunoSEQ multiplex PCR, lists solely in-frame clones and lacks some. The sample has about 200,000 clones; approximately 11% are singletons. What was sequenced was PBMCs. The receptor set was obtained from a man aged 50 or older in good health and CMV-seropositive.

This clone was detected only a few times. The chain joins TRBV10-1 to TRBJ1-1, with 9 nucleotides matching TRBD1. CDR3 length equals 15 residues. Trimming at V came to 8 bases and at J to 6 bases, leaving 13 bases not matched to a gene. Germline CDR1 is WNHNN and CDR2 is SYGVQD (reference sequence). For the CDR3, the DNA is TGCGCCAGCTTATCGGCACAGGGGGCTAACGCTGAAGCTTTCTTT. This translates into CASLSAQGANAEAFF.

The chain carries TRBV29-1 and TRBJ2-1; 13 positions agree with TRBD2. Germline CDR1 SQVTM, CDR2 ANQGSEA. V trimming: 7 bases; J trimming: 2 bases; junction bases outside the gene matches: 5. This CDR3 comprises 15 residues. CDR3 loop: CSATSGGATYNEQFF. Here the CDR3 DNA reads TGCAGCGCCACTAGCGGGGGGGCAACCTACAATGAGCAGTTCTTC.

The chain combines TRBV4-3 with TRBJ1-1; no clear D. Trimming took 0 bases from V and 4 from J, leaving 9 bases between them. This CDR3 is 14 amino acids long. CDR1 LGHNA and CDR2 YSLEER come from the germline V gene. The CDR3 DNA is TGCGCCAGCAGCCAAGATGCGGGCCTCACTGAAGCTTTCTTT. Its protein product is CASSQDAGLTEAFF.

The CDR3 coding sequence is TGCGCCAGCAGCCTAGGGACTAGCCCAACGAACACCGGGGAGCTGTTTTTT. This encodes CASSLGTSPTNTGELFF. This sequence joins TRBV5-1 and TRBJ2-2; 9 bases align to TRBD2. Germline V gene sequence: CDR1 SGHRS, CDR2 YFSETQ. Trimming at V came to 4 bases and at J to 0 bases, leaving 7 bases not matched to a gene. The CDR3 length is 17 residues.

This clone was seen a few times. V usage is TRBV4-2 and J usage is TRBJ2-3; TRBD2 agrees at 12 bases. The V gene end was trimmed by 4 bases and the J gene end by 2 bases; junction bases not matched to a gene: 7. Germline V gene lookup returns CDR1 LGHNA and CDR2 YNFKEQ. The CDR3 spans 17 residues. CDR3 amino acids: CASSPVLAGGPTDTQYF. Written as DNA, the CDR3 is TGTGCCAGCAGCCCCGTTCTAGCGGGGGGGCCCACAGATACGCAGTATTTT.

The rearrangement uses TRBV5-1 and TRBJ2-3; TRBD2 is a possible D gene (6 bases). The germline gives CDR1 SGHRS, CDR2 YFSETQ. V dropped 3 bases and J dropped 0 bases, with 17 bases sitting between them. The CDR3 covers 17 residues. For the CDR3, the DNA is TGCGCCAGCAGCTCCCTGGGTGGCGGGGCTAGCACAGATACGCAGTATTTT. Amino acids: CASSSLGGGASTDTQYF.

V is TRBV9 and J is TRBJ2-5, with 8 bases lining up with TRBD2. Trimming at V came to 2 bases and at J to 5 bases, leaving 14 bases not matched to a gene. Germline V gives CDR1 SGDLS, CDR2 YYNGEE. The CDR3 is 17 amino acids. CDR3 protein: CASSVGGSGDRGETQYF. Here the CDR3 DNA reads TGTGCCAGCAGCGTTGGTGGTAGCGGGGACCGGGGGGAGACCCAGTACTTC.